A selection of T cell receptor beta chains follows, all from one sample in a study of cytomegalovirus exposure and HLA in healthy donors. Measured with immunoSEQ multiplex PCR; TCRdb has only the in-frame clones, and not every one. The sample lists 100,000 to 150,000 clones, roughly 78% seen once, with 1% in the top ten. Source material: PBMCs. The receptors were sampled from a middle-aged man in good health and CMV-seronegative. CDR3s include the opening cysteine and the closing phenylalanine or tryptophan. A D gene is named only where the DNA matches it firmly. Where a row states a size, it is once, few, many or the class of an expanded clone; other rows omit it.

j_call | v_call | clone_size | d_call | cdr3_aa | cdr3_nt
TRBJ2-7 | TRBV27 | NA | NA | CASSPGQTPTYEQYF | TGTGCCAGCAGTCCCGGACAGACACCAACCTACGAGCAGTACTTC
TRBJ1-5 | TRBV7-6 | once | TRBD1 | CASSALGRGQGQPQHF | TGTGCCAGCAGCGCCCTAGGCAGGGGGCAGGGTCAGCCCCAGCATTTT
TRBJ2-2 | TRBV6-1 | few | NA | CASSAGQPGELFF | TGTGCCAGCAGTGCAGGACAGCCCGGGGAGCTGTTTTTT
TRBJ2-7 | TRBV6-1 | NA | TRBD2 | CASSARGLAGGVRAYEQYF | TGTGCCAGCAGTGCCCGGGGACTAGCGGGAGGGGTTAGGGCCTACGAGCAGTACTTC
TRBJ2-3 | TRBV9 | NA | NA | CASSVRAGVTDTQYF | TGTGCCAGCAGCGTGCGAGCCGGGGTCACAGATACGCAGTATTTT
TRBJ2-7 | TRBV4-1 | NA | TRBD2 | CASSQDSGLVGEQYF | TGCGCCAGCAGCCAAGATTCCGGACTAGTCGGCGAGCAGTACTTC
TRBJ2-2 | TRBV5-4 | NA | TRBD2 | CASSLGAGDNTGELFF | TGTGCCAGCAGCTTAGGAGCGGGAGACAACACCGGGGAGCTGTTTTTT
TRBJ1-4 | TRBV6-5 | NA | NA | CASSPGVTNEKLFF | TGTGCCAGCAGCCCAGGGGTCACTAATGAAAAACTGTTTTTT
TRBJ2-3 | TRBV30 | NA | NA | CAWSGSLGDTQYF | TGTGCCTGGAGTGGGAGCCTCGGAGATACGCAGTATTTT
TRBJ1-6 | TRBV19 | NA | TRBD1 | CASSPRDRDNSPLHF | TGTGCCAGTAGTCCCCGGGACAGGGACAATTCACCCCTCCACTTT
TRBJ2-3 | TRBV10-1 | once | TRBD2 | CASSESLSGSGYTQYF | TGCGCCAGCAGTGAGTCTCTGAGCGGGAGTGGGTATACGCAGTATTTT
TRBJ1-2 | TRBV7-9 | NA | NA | CASSYLAGYTF | TGTGCCAGCAGCTACCTGGCTGGCTACACCTTC
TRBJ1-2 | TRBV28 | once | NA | CAIAPSPGGYGYTF | TGTGCCATCGCCCCCTCGCCGGGAGGCTATGGCTACACCTTC
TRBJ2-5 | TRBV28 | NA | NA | CASSPALASGQETQYF | TGTGCCAGCAGTCCGGCGCTAGCCTCAGGCCAAGAGACTCAGTACTTC
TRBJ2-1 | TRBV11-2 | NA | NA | CASSLEDGRQFF | TGTGCCAGCAGCTTAGAGGATGGGCGACAGTTCTTC
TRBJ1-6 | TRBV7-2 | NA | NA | CASSQLRNSPLHF | TGTGCCAGCAGCCAACTAAGGAATTCACCCCTCCACTTT
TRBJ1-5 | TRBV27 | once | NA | CASSFGGQPQHF | TGTGCCAGCAGTTTCGGGGGTCAGCCCCAGCATTTT
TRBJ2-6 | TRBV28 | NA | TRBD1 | CASRSRTGRVSGANVLTF | TGTGCCAGCAGGTCAAGGACAGGGCGGGTATCTGGGGCCAACGTCCTGACTTTC
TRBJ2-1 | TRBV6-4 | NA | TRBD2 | CASSDDGGEYNEQFF | TGTGCCAGCAGTGACGATGGGGGGGAATACAATGAGCAGTTCTTC
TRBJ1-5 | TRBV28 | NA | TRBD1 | CASTPGGGQSQPQHF | TGTGCCAGCACCCCCGGAGGGGGACAGAGTCAGCCCCAGCATTTT
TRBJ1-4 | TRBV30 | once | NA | CAWSVAGVGEKLFF | TGTGCCTGGAGTGTCGCAGGGGTGGGGGAAAAACTGTTTTTT
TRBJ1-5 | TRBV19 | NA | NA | CASSIRGRKPGNQPQHF | TGTGCCAGTAGTATCAGGGGACGGAAACCGGGCAATCAGCCCCAGCATTTT
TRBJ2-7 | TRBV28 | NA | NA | CASSTHRGIAYEQYF | TGTGCCAGCAGTACCCACCGGGGGATAGCCTACGAGCAGTACTTC
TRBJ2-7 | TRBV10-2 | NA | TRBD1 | CASSWTGGNEQYF | TGCGCCTCCTCCTGGACAGGGGGCAACGAGCAGTACTTC
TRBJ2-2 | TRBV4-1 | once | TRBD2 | CASSQEGRGNTGELFF | TGCGCCAGCAGCCAAGAAGGGAGGGGAAACACCGGGGAGCTGTTTTTT
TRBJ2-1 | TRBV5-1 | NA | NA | CASSVSGESYNEQFF | TGCGCCAGCAGCGTTTCAGGGGAGTCCTACAATGAGCAGTTCTTC
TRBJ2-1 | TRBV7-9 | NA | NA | CASSTPGNSYNEQFF | TGTGCCAGCAGCACTCCGGGGAATTCCTACAATGAGCAGTTCTTC
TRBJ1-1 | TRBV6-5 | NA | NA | CASSYFAGVGTEAFF | TGTGCCAGCAGTTACTTCGCAGGGGTGGGCACTGAAGCTTTCTTT
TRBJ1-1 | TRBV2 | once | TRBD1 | CASRVRGRDTEAFF | TGTGCCAGCAGGGTAAGGGGGCGGGACACTGAAGCTTTCTTT
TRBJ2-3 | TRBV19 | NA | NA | CASSPQRRDTDTQYF | TGTGCCAGTAGTCCGCAACGGAGGGACACAGATACGCAGTATTTT
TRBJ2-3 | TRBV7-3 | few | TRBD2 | CASSLTRGGSGRPQLTDTQYF | TGTGCCAGCAGCTTAACGCGTGGGGGTAGCGGGAGACCCCAACTCACAGATACGCAGTATTTT
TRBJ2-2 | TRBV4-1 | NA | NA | CASSQGQGPTGELFF | TGCGCCAGCAGCCAAGGGCAGGGGCCCACCGGGGAGCTGTTTTTT
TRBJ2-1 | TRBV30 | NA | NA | CAWSKDSGTRGEQFF | TGTGCCTGGAGTAAAGACAGTGGGACTCGTGGTGAGCAGTTCTTC
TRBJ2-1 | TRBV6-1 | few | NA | CASSAAEGPVRGNEQFF | TGTGCCAGCAGTGCCGCCGAGGGCCCAGTCCGGGGGAATGAGCAGTTCTTC
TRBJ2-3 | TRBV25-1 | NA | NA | CASSSGLGTDTQYF | TGTGCCAGCAGCTCGGGACTTGGCACAGATACGCAGTATTTT
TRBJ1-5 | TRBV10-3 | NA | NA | CAISEDSFGNQPQHF | TGTGCCATCAGTGAGGACAGCTTCGGCAATCAGCCCCAGCATTTT
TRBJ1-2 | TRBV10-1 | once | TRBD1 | CASSWGGTAQDYGYTF | TGCGCCAGCAGTTGGGGTGGGACAGCTCAGGACTATGGCTACACCTTC
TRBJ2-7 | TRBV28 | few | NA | CASSLIQGGLYEQYF | TGTGCCAGCAGTTTAATACAGGGTGGGCTCTACGAGCAGTACTTC
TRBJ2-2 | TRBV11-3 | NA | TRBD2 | CASSDLAGLNTGELFF | TGTGCCAGCAGCGACCTAGCGGGCCTGAACACCGGGGAGCTGTTTTTT
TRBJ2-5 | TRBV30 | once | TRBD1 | CAWDRVAVETQYF | TGTGCCTGGGACAGGGTGGCTGTGGAGACCCAGTACTTC
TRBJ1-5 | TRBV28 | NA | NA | CASSSGGGGTGNQPQHF | TGTGCCAGCAGTTCCGGCGGGGGGGGCACGGGCAATCAGCCCCAGCATTTT
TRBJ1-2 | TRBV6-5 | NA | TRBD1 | CASSYSGQDNYGYTF | TGTGCCAGCAGTTACTCGGGACAGGATAACTATGGCTACACCTTC
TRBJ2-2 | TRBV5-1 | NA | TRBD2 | CASSLSAGVNTGELFF | TGCGCCAGCAGCTTGTCGGCGGGGGTGAACACCGGGGAGCTGTTTTTT
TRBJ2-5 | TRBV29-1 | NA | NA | CSVSAQLWETQYF | TGCAGCGTGTCAGCCCAACTATGGGAGACCCAGTACTTC
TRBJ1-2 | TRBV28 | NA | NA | CASSLRGPGYTF | TGTGCCAGCAGTTTAAGAGGGCCAGGCTACACCTTC
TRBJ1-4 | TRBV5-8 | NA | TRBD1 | CASSPSGQLREKLFF | TGTGCCAGCAGCCCCTCGGGACAGTTGAGAGAAAAACTGTTTTTT
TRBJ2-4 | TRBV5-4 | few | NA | CASSAEGVLAKNIQYF | TGTGCCAGCAGCGCCGAGGGGGTTCTAGCCAAAAACATTCAGTACTTC
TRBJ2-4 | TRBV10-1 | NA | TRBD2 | CASSPLAGVSNIQYF | TGCGCCAGCAGCCCTCTAGCGGGAGTATCGAACATTCAGTACTTC
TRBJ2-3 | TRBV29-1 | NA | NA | CSVEAGMATDTQYF | TGCAGCGTTGAAGCAGGGATGGCGACAGATACGCAGTATTTT
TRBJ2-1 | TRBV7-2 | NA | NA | CASSLAGQGRDEQFF | TGTGCCAGCAGCTTAGCCGGCCAGGGTAGGGATGAGCAGTTCTTC
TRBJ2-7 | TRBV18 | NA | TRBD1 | CASSVRDRLYEQYF | TGTGCCAGCTCAGTTAGGGACAGGCTCTACGAGCAGTACTTC